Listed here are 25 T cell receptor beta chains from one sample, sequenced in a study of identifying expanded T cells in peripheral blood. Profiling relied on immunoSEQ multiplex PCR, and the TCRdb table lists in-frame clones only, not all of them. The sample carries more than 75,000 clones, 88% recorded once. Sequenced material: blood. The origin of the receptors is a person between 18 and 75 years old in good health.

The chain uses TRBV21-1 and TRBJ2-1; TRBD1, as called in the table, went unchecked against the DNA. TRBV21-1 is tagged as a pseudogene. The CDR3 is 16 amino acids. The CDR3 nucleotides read TGTGCCAGCAGCAAACGGAGACAGTTTTCCGACAATGAGCAGTTCTTC. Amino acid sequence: CASSKRRQFSDNEQFF.

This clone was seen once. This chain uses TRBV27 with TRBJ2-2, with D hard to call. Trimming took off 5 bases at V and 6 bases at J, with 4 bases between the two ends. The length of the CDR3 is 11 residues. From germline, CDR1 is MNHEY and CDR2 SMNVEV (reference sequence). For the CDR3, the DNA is TGTGCCAGCAGTCGAGCCGGGGAGCTGTTTTTT. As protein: CASSRAGELFF.

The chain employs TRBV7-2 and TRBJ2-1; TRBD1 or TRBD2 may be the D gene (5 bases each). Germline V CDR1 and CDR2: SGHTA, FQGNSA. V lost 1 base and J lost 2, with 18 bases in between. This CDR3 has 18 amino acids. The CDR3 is CASSLVGPRQGAYNEQFF. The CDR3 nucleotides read TGTGCCAGCAGCTTAGTAGGGCCTAGGCAGGGAGCCTACAATGAGCAGTTCTTC. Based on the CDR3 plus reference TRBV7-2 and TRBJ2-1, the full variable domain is GAGVSQSPSNKVTEKGKDVELRCDPISGHTALYWYRQSLGQGLEFLIYFQGNSAPDKSGLPSDRFSAERTGGSVSTLTIQRTQQEDSAVYLCASSLVGPRQGAYNEQFFGPGTRLTVL.

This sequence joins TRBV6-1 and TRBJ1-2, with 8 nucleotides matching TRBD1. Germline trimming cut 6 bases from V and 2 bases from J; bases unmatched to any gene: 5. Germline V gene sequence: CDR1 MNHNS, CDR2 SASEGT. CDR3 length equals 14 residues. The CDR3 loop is CASSETGANYGYTF. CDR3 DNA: TGTGCCAGCAGCGAGACAGGGGCGAACTATGGCTACACCTTC.

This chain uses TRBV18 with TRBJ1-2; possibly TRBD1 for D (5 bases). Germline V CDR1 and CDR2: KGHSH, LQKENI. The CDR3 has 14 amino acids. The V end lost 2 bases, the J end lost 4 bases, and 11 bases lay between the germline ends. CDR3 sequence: CASSPAREGYGYTF. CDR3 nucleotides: TGTGCCAGCTCACCAGCCAGGGAGGGCTATGGCTACACCTTC.

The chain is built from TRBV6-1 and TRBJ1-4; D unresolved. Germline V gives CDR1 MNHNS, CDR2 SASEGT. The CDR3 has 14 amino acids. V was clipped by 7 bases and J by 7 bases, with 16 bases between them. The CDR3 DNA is TGTGCCAGCAAGGTGGCAGGAGGAATTGAAAAACTGTTTTTT. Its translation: CASKVAGGIEKLFF.

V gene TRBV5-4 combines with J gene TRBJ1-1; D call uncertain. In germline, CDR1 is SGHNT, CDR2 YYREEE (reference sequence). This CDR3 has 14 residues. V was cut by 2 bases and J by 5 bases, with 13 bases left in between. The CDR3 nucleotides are TGTGCCAGCAGCTTTAAGGGAGGCACTACTGAAGCTTTCTTT. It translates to CASSFKGGTTEAFF.

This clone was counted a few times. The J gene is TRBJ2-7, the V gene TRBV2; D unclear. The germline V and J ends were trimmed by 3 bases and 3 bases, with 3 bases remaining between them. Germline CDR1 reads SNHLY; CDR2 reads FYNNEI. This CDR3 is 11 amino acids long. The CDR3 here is CASSEIYEQYF. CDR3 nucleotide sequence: TGTGCCAGCAGTGAGATCTACGAGCAGTACTTC.

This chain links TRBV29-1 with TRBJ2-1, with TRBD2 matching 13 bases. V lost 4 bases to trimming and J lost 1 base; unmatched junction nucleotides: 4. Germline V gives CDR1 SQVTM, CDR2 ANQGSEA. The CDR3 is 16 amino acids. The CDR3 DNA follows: TGCAGCGTTGGATCACTAGCGGGAGGGTCCTACAATGAGCAGTTCTTC. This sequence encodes CSVGSLAGGSYNEQFF.

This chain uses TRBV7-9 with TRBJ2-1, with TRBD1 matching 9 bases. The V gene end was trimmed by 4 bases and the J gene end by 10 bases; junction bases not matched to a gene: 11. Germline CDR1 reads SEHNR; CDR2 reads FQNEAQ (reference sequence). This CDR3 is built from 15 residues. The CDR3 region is CASSSQGGQGLEQFF. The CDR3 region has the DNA TGTGCCAGCAGCTCCCAGGGGGGACAGGGATTAGAGCAGTTCTTC.

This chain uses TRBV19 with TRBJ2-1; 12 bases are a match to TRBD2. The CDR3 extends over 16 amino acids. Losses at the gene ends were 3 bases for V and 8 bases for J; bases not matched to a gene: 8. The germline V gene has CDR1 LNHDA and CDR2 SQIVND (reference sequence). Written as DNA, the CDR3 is TGTGCCAGTAGTATCCTAGCGGGAGGGAGCGACCATGAGCAGTTCTTC. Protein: CASSILAGGSDHEQFF.

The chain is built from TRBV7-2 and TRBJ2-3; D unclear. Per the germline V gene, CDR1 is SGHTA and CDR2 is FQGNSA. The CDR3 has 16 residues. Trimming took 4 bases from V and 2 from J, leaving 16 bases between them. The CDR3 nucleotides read TGTGCCAGCAGCTCAGCAGGAACACGCACCACAGATACGCAGTATTTT. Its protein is CASSSAGTRTTDTQYF.

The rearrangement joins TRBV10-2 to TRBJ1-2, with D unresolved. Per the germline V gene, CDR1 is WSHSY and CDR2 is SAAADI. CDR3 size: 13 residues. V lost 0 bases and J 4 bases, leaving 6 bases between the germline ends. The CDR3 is CASSESRSYGYTF. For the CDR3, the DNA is TGCGCCAGCAGTGAGTCTCGCAGCTATGGCTACACCTTC.

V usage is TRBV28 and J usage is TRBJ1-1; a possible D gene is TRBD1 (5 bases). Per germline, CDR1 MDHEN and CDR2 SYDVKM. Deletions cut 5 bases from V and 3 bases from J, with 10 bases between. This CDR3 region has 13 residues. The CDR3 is CASSPAGDTEAFF. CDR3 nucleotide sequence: TGTGCCAGCAGTCCCGCGGGGGACACTGAAGCTTTCTTT.

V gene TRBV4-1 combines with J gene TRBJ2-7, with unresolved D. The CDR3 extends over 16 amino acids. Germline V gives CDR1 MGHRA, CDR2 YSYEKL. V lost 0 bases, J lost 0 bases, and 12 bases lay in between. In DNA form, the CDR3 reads TGCGCCAGCAGCCAAGACCAGAGCCTGGACTCCTACGAGCAGTACTTC. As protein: CASSQDQSLDSYEQYF.

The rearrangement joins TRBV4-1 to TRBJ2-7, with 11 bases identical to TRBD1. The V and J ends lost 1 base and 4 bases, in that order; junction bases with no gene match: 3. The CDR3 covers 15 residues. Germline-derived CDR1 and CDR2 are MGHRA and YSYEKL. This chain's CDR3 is CASSQAGQGAYEQYF. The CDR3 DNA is TGCGCCAGCAGCCAAGCTGGACAGGGGGCGTACGAGCAGTACTTC.

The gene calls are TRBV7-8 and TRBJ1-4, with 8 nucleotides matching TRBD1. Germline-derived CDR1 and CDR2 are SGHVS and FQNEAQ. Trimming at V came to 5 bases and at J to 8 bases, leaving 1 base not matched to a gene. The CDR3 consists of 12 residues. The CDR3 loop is CASSRDREKLFF. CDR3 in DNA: TGTGCCAGCAGCCGGGACAGGGAAAAACTGTTTTTT.

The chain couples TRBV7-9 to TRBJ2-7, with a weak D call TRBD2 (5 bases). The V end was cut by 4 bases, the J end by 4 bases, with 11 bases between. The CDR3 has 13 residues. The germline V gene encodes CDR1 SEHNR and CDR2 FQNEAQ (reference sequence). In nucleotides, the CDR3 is TGTGCCAGCAGCTCCGGCGGGCGTTACGAGCAGTACTTC. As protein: CASSSGGRYEQYF.

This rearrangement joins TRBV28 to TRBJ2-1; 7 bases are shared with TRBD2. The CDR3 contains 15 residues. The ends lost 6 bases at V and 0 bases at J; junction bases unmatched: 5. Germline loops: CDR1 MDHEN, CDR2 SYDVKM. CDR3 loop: CASSPTSVSYNEQFF. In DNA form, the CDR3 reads TGTGCCAGCAGCCCTACTAGCGTCTCCTACAATGAGCAGTTCTTC.

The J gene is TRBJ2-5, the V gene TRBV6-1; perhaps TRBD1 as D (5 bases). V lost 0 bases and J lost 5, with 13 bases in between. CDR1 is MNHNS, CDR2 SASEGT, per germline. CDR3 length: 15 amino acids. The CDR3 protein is CASSEAIGAAETQYF. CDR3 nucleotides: TGTGCCAGCAGTGAAGCGATAGGGGCCGCGGAGACCCAGTACTTC.

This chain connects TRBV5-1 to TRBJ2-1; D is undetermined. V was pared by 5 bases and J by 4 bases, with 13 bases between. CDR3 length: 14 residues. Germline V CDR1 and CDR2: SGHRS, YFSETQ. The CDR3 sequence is CASRRAPGYNEQFF. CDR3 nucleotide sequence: TGCGCCAGCAGACGCGCCCCGGGTTACAATGAGCAGTTCTTC.

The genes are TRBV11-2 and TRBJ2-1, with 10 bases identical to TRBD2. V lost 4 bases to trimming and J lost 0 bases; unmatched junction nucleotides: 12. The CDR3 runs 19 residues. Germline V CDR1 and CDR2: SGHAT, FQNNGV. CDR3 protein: CASSSGPSSGSGSYNEQFF. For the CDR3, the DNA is TGTGCCAGCAGCTCCGGCCCCTCTAGCGGGAGTGGCTCCTACAATGAGCAGTTCTTC.

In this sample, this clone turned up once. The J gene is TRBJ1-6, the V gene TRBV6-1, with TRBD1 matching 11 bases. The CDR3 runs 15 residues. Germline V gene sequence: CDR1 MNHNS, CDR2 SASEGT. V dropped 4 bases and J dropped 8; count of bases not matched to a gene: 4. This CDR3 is CASSGWTGGDSPLHF. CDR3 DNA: TGTGCCAGCAGTGGTTGGACAGGGGGCGATTCACCCCTCCACTTT.

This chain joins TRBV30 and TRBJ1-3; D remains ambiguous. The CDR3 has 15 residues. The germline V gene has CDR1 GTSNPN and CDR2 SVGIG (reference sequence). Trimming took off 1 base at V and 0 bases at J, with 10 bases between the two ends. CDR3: CAWSAPSISGNTIYF. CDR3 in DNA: TGTGCCTGGAGTGCTCCGTCGATCTCTGGAAACACCATATATTTT.

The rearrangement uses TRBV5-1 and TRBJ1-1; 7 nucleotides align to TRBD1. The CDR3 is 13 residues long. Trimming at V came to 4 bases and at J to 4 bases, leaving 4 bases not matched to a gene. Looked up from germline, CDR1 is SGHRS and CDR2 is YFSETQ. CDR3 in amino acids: CASSPGGSTEAFF. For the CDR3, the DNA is TGCGCCAGCAGCCCAGGGGGGAGCACTGAAGCTTTCTTT.